This TCR beta chain was sequenced during a study of technical replicates of blood from several donors (dated by TCRdb to the late 2010s). Concerning this clone itself: This receptor's antigen is unknown. Base qualities are not at hand, and no much larger clone is one base apart.

Trimming takes 6 bases from V and 2 bases from J, and the germline ends sit 11 bases apart. The CDR3 measures 14 amino acids from cysteine to phenylalanine. The only DNA kept is the CDR3, 42 bases in frame from the first base. Taken from the germline V gene (reference sequence), the CDR1 and CDR2 loops are LNHDA and SQIVND. The method was the immunoSEQ multiplex PCR assay. The table comes from immuneACCESS by way of TCRdb, which keeps in-frame sequences with V and J called. Part of the clones is missing from these tables; in studies checked, under half for an unresolved V gene and the rest for unknown reasons. In all, the sample holds approximately 75,000 clones, and 97% of those were seen once. 0.18% of the sample is in the top ten clones.

The chain employs TRBV19 and TRBJ1-3; no confident D gene assignment can be made. The source is a human donor in good health. Sequenced: T cells isolated from PBMCs. This receptor carries the CDR3 CASSLSAPGNTIYF. Here is the DNA: TGTGCCAGTAGCCTCAGCGCCCCTGGAAACACCATATATTTT.